This entry features one TCR beta chain sequence. The antigen is unknown. This record belongs to a study of shared clonotypes between healthy human individuals. Looking at the study overall: CD8 memory received one plate per donor, CD8 naive two, CD4 memory three and CD4 naive three. Findings of the study overall: Shared clonotypes: about 4.6% naive CD4, about 3.3% naive CD8, 2% to 2.5% memory CD4, 0.4% memory CD8.

Libraries were prepared by immunoSEQ multiplex PCR; TCRdb keeps only in-frame clonotypes and omits some of them. The data contain some 1.5 million clones, 98% of them seen just once; the ten biggest clones take up 0.45%. The donor cohort consisted entirely of Caucasian adults residing in Nashville, Tennessee. The CDR3 totals 16 residues. The germline CDR1 and CDR2 sequences are SGHRS and YFSETQ. Trimming shortened V by 1 base and J by 2 bases, and 14 bases separated the two germline ends. The rearrangement uses TRBV5-1 and TRBJ2-3; tentatively, D is TRBD1 (6 bases). Sequences were obtained from naive CD4+ T cells sorted from blood. The subset here: CD45RA+ positively selected. This receptor was taken from a young man in good health. The CDR3 protein is CASSLKTQGLTDTQYF. DNA for the CDR3: TGCGCCAGCAGCTTGAAGACACAGGGCCTCACAGATACGCAGTATTTT.